Below, 17 T cell receptor beta chains from the same sample are listed, as sequenced in a study of vaccination and CD4 T cells after COVID-19. These receptors lack a known antigen. Cultured CD4+ T cell DNA underwent sequencing with the Oncomine TCR Beta short-read assay. TCRdb reprocessed the PCR reads via MiXCR and lists one record per CDR3 protein. Of over 10,000 distinct CDR3 sequences in the sample, about 56% were seen once. The treatment: roughly nine-day PBMC culture with coronavirus spike peptide pools or control peptides (ViraFEST assay). The sequenced sample consisted of CD4+ T cells from blood, cultured in vitro. The receptors come from a human donor who had recovered from COVID-19.

The chain combines TRBV12-3 or TRBV12-4 with TRBJ1-4; a weak D match, TRBD1 (5 bases). This CDR3 region has 15 residues. V was trimmed by 4 bases and J by 1 base, leaving 10 bases between them. Written as DNA, the CDR3 is TGTGCCAGCAGTTCCCTGCAGGGAACTAATGAAAAACTGTTTTTT. Amino acid sequence: CASSSLQGTNEKLFF.

The chain carries TRBV5-4 and TRBJ2-7, with 12 positions matching TRBD2. This CDR3 is 15 amino acids long. Germline V gives CDR1 SGHNT, CDR2 YYREEE (reference sequence). Trimming cost V 4 bases and J 6 bases; bases outside gene matches: 8. The CDR3 region has the DNA TGTGCCAGCAGCCCCCGGACTAGCGGGATGGCCGAGCAGTACTTC. Its protein is CASSPRTSGMAEQYF.

V and J are TRBV5-4 and TRBJ1-2; D perhaps matches TRBD1 (6 bases). Germline V CDR1 and CDR2: SGHNT, YYREEE (reference sequence). CDR3 size: 15 residues. Trimming stripped 4 bases from V and 0 bases from J, with 13 bases between. This CDR3 is CASSLDRFSNYGYTF. CDR3 nucleotides: TGTGCCAGCAGCCTGGACAGATTTTCTAACTATGGCTACACCTTC.

The V and J genes are TRBV7-9 and TRBJ1-4; no clear D gene. Germline CDR1 and CDR2: SEHNR and FQNEAQ (reference sequence). The CDR3 consists of 15 residues. Trimming left V 6 bases short and J 0 bases short, with 11 bases between. CDR3 amino acids: CASRIEPATNEKLFF. The CDR3 DNA is TGTGCCAGCAGGATCGAGCCTGCAACTAATGAAAAACTGTTTTTT.

The V and J genes are TRBV27 and TRBJ2-6; 7 positions agree with TRBD2. In germline, CDR1 is MNHEY, CDR2 SMNVEV (reference sequence). Losses at the gene ends were 8 bases for V and 2 bases for J; bases not matched to a gene: 12. The CDR3 has 17 residues. As DNA, the CDR3 is TGTGCCAGCCGGCGCGCGGGACTAAACCCTGGGGCCAACGTCCTGACTTTC. As protein: CASRRAGLNPGANVLTF. Complete variable domain (other parts from reference TRBV27 and TRBJ2-6): EAQVTQNPRYLITVTGKKLTVTCSQNMNHEYMSWYRQDPGLGLRQIYYSMNVEVTDKGDVPEGYKVSRKEKRNFPLILESPSPNQTSLYFCASRRAGLNPGANVLTFGAGSRLTVL.

The CDR3 DNA follows: TGTGCCAGCAGAGAACACGGGAGAGGAGAGACCCAGTACTTC. Translating it yields CASREHGRGETQYF. J is TRBJ2-5 and V is TRBV6-2 or TRBV6-3, with TRBD2 as a possible D gene (6 bases). Germline CDR1 and CDR2: MNHEY and SVGEGT. The CDR3 consists of 14 residues. Trimming shortened V by 6 bases and J by 4 bases, and 15 bases separated the two germline ends.

The V and J genes are TRBV7-2 and TRBJ2-5; TRBD2 might be the D (7 bases). The CDR3 is made up of 15 amino acids. CDR1 is SGHTA and CDR2 is FQGNSA in the germline V gene. Trimming removed 0 bases from V and 5 bases from J, with 13 bases in between. DNA of the CDR3: TGTGCCAGCAGCTTAGCGGGGGCGGGAGCGGAGACCCAGTACTTC. Amino acids: CASSLAGAGAETQYF.

V usage is TRBV7-2 and J usage is TRBJ2-1; D is possibly TRBD2 (6 bases). Trimming stripped 0 bases from V and 3 bases from J, with 12 bases between. The CDR3 length is 16 residues. CDR1 SGHTA and CDR2 FQGNSA come from the germline V gene. CDR3 nucleotides: TGTGCCAGCAGCTTAGCTGGCGGGATAGACTACAATGAGCAGTTCTTC. Its protein is CASSLAGGIDYNEQFF.

A few counts support this clonotype. An end of the junction does not agree with germline; a read error may underlie this. The chain joins TRBV7-7 to TRBJ1-3; 10 positions agree with TRBD1. From germline, CDR1 is SSHAT and CDR2 FNYEAQ (reference sequence). This CDR3 contains 15 residues. CDR3 region: CASSSGTGVGNTIYF. CDR3 coding DNA: TGTGCTAGCAGCTCCGGGACAGGGGTAGGAAACACCATATATTTT.

This clonotype turned up a few times. This chain joins TRBV24-1 and TRBJ1-2, with 7 bases lining up with TRBD1. CDR1 and CDR2 (germline): KGHDR, SFDVKD. CDR3 length: 15 amino acids. Losses at the gene ends were 4 bases for V and 4 bases for J; bases not matched to a gene: 8. The CDR3 is CATSDTIGTAYGYTF. The DNA for the CDR3 is TGTGCCACCAGTGACACCATCGGGACAGCCTATGGCTACACCTTC.

This chain links TRBV5-4 with TRBJ1-1, with 9 bases matching TRBD1. The germline gives CDR1 SGHNT, CDR2 YYREEE (reference sequence). Losses at the gene ends were 4 bases for V and 3 bases for J; bases not matched to a gene: 16. This CDR3 has 18 amino acids. DNA for the CDR3: TGTGCCAGCAGCCCAACAGGGGGCGGATGGTTTAGGGACACTGAAGCTTTCTTT. This codes for CASSPTGGGWFRDTEAFF.

The chain employs TRBV20-1 and TRBJ2-5; D might be TRBD2 (6 bases). The CDR3 has 13 residues. Trimming took off 5 bases at V and 5 bases at J, with 15 bases between the two ends. The V gene's germline CDR1 is DFQATT and CDR2 SNEGSKA (reference sequence). The CDR3 DNA is TGCAGTGCTGGGAGGTGGGCAGGTGAGACCCAGTACTTC. This translates into CSAGRWAGETQYF.

This chain joins TRBV6-2 or TRBV6-3 and TRBJ1-1; the D is unclear. The V and J ends lost 6 bases and 6 bases respectively, with 8 bases between them. Germline V gene lookup returns CDR1 MNHEY and CDR2 SVGEGT. This CDR3 is built from 11 residues. The CDR3 loop reads CASRLGPEAFF. DNA for the CDR3: TGTGCCAGCAGGCTTGGACCTGAAGCTTTCTTT.

The genes are TRBV6-1 and TRBJ1-5; D call uncertain. V was cut by 4 bases and J by 7 bases, with 20 bases left in between. CDR1 MNHNS and CDR2 SASEGT come from the germline V gene. This CDR3 spans 16 amino acids. CDR3 in amino acids: CASSGGTFWEGQPQHF. DNA for the CDR3: TGTGCCAGCAGTGGGGGAACATTCTGGGAGGGCCAGCCCCAGCATTTT.

The chain uses TRBV18 and TRBJ2-1; D assignment may be TRBD1 or TRBD2 (5 bases each). Looked up from germline, CDR1 is KGHSH and CDR2 is LQKENI. The V end lost 4 bases, the J end lost 10 bases, and 20 bases lay between the germline ends. This CDR3 has 15 residues. The chain's CDR3 is CASSLGPGGGGEQFF. DNA for the CDR3: TGTGCCAGCTCACTGGGACCCGGTGGTGGTGGGGAGCAGTTCTTC.

This clonotype appeared once. The rearrangement links TRBV20-1 to TRBJ1-5, with D unclear. The germline V gene has CDR1 DFQATT and CDR2 SNEGSKA (reference sequence). V lost 6 bases and J lost 1, with 4 bases in between. The CDR3 totals 11 residues. CDR3 sequence (DNA): TGCAGTGCCGGCAGCAATCAGCCCCAGCATTTT. It translates to CSAGSNQPQHF.

This clonotype was recorded a few times. This chain links TRBV7-3 with TRBJ2-3; tentatively, D is TRBD1 (5 bases). Trimming removed 0 bases from V and 1 base from J, with 11 bases in between. Germline assignment: CDR1 SGHTA and CDR2 FQGTGA. The CDR3 loop spans 16 amino acids. For the CDR3, the DNA is TGTGCCAGCAGCTTAACGCCACAGGTGGGCACAGATACGCAGTATTTT. This translates into CASSLTPQVGTDTQYF.